The present entry profiles one T cell receptor (beta chain) with its context. Sequenced by immunoSEQ multiplex PCR; TCRdb stores in-frame clones only, minus some. The sample yields roughly 240,000 clones, 70% to 90% seen once. The CDR3 spans 16 residues. With V trimmed by 5 bases and J by 0 bases, 8 bases remained unmatched. The germline V gene encodes CDR1 SGHNT and CDR2 YYREEE (reference sequence). The data stem from a study of blood T cell repertoires in COVID-19. This receptor was obtained from a man aged 50 to 60 who had been exposed to COVID-19. The chain links TRBV5-4 to TRBJ2-3, with 8 positions matching TRBD2. The source material was PBMCs or T cells enriched from blood (not recorded which). The CDR3 DNA is TGTGCCAGCAGATACGTTAGCGGGACTAGCACAGATACGCAGTATTTT. Its protein product is CASRYVSGTSTDTQYF.